Presented here are 15 T cell receptor beta chains from one specimen sequenced in a study of T-cell memory formation after mild COVID-19. TCRdb recomputed calls from the 5' RACE reads with MiXCR, one row per CDR3 protein. The sample yields fewer than 350,000 distinct CDR3 sequences, approximately 18% seen once. Sequencing was carried out using PBMCs or a T cell subset sorted from them (not recorded which). The source is a man aged 18 to 30 who had mild COVID-19 (a few samples of this study predate the infection). Cell type and time point are not known.

The chain uses TRBV20-1 and TRBJ2-5; no reliable D call. The germline V and J ends were trimmed by 0 bases and 5 bases, with 4 bases remaining between them. In germline, CDR1 is DFQATT, CDR2 SNEGSKA (reference sequence). The CDR3 loop spans 11 amino acids. The CDR3 DNA reads TGCAGTGCTAGAGAAGACGAGACCCAGTACTTC. As protein: CSAREDETQYF.

The J gene is TRBJ1-2, the V gene TRBV5-8, with D unresolved. V was shortened by 3 bases and J by 5 bases, with 14 bases between the two germline ends. Germline values: CDR1 SGHTS, CDR2 YDEGEE. The CDR3 has 14 amino acids. As DNA, the CDR3 is TGTGCCAGCAGCTACCTCTTGACTGGATATGGCTACACCTTC. This sequence encodes CASSYLLTGYGYTF.

This clonotype appeared a few times. The CDR3 DNA follows: TGTGCCAGCAGCCCTTCGTGGCAGGGAGACAATGAGCAGTTCTTC. Translating gives CASSPSWQGDNEQFF. This chain connects TRBV9 to TRBJ2-1, with D perhaps TRBD1 or TRBD2 (5 bases each). Trimming removed 4 bases from V and 5 bases from J, with 16 bases in between. The CDR3 runs 15 residues. Germline V gives CDR1 SGDLS, CDR2 YYNGEE.

J is TRBJ2-5 and V is TRBV20-1, with 11 bases identical to TRBD2. Trimming removed 6 bases from V and 4 bases from J; junction bases left unmatched: 10. This CDR3 region has 15 residues. Germline CDR1 is DFQATT and CDR2 is SNEGSKA (reference sequence). The CDR3 loop reads CSAVNSGTSGETQYF. The CDR3 nucleotides are TGCAGTGCCGTGAATTCCGGGACTAGCGGAGAGACCCAGTACTTC.

Here the CDR3 DNA reads TGCGCCAGCAGCTTGTTCCAGACAGGGAGCACAGATACGCAGTATTTT. It translates to CASSLFQTGSTDTQYF. This chain joins TRBV5-1 and TRBJ2-3, with TRBD1 identical over 7 bases. Germline V gives CDR1 SGHRS, CDR2 YFSETQ. The CDR3 runs to 16 residues. The J segment lost 0 bases and the V segment lost 1 base, leaving 5 bases of the junction unmatched.

The rearrangement links TRBV20-1 to TRBJ1-4; 12 nucleotides line up with TRBD1. This CDR3 has 14 amino acids. The V gene's germline CDR1 is DFQATT and CDR2 SNEGSKA (reference sequence). The CDR3 sequence: CGGRRDRGPKKLFF. CDR3 in DNA: TGCGGCGGCCGCCGGGACAGGGGGCCTAAAAAACTGTTTTTT.

The chain combines TRBV5-1 with TRBJ2-1; TRBD2 matches at 12 bases. The CDR3 has 15 amino acids. Trimming removed 3 bases from V and 6 bases from J; junction bases left unmatched: 4. Germline-derived CDR1 and CDR2 are SGHRS and YFSETQ. CDR3 residues: CASSSGLAGPNEQFF. CDR3 nucleotides: TGCGCCAGCAGCTCGGGACTAGCGGGTCCCAATGAGCAGTTCTTC.

V usage is TRBV4-2 and J usage is TRBJ2-5; 9 bases map to TRBD2. Germline CDR1 reads LGHNA; CDR2 reads YNFKEQ. The CDR3 has 15 amino acids. J gave up 2 bases and V 3 bases, and 4 bases lay outside the gene matches. CDR3 sequence reads: CASSHFLAGQETQYF. The CDR3 coding sequence is TGTGCCAGCAGCCATTTCCTAGCGGGGCAAGAGACCCAGTACTTC.

The chain is built from TRBV19 and TRBJ2-3; 8 nucleotides line up with TRBD2. Germline CDR1 reads LNHDA; CDR2 reads SQIVND (reference sequence). The CDR3 is 15 amino acids. V lost 3 bases, J lost 1 base, and 3 bases stayed unmatched. The CDR3 DNA reads as TGTGCCAGTAGTATGAATAGCGGGGGCACAGATACGCAGTATTTT. It codes for CASSMNSGGTDTQYF.

This clonotype was seen a few times. V is TRBV24-1 and J is TRBJ1-5, with unresolved D. This CDR3 region has 12 residues. V was cut by 0 bases and J by 4 bases, with 0 bases left in between. Per the germline V gene, CDR1 is KGHDR and CDR2 is SFDVKD. The CDR3 region is CATSDLNQPQHF. The CDR3 region has the DNA TGTGCCACCAGTGATTTGAATCAGCCCCAGCATTTT.

This clonotype was seen a handful of times. V is TRBV5-1 and J is TRBJ2-1; tentatively, D is TRBD2 (5 bases). The CDR3 has 13 amino acids. With 3 bases removed from V and 6 bases from J, the gap between germline ends came to 10 bases. Germline lookup yields CDR1 SGHRS and CDR2 YFSETQ. Here the CDR3 DNA reads TGCGCCAGCAGCTCCGAAGGACTCAATGAGCAGTTCTTC. Protein sequence: CASSSEGLNEQFF.

V gene TRBV4-3 combines with J gene TRBJ2-5; either TRBD1 or TRBD2 may fit D (6 bases each). Germline V CDR1 and CDR2: LGHNA, YSLEER. The CDR3 is made up of 16 amino acids. V was shortened by 0 bases and J by 1 base, with 12 bases between the two germline ends. The CDR3 region has the DNA TGCGCCAGCAGCCAAGATAGGGGGGAGAGCCAAGAGACCCAGTACTTC. Translating gives CASSQDRGESQETQYF.

The V call is TRBV2, the J call TRBJ1-4; D remains unclear. This CDR3 region has 12 residues. V gave up 5 bases and J gave up 8 bases, with 9 bases separating them. Germline V lookup: CDR1 SNHLY, CDR2 FYNNEI. Here the CDR3 reads CASSPTREKLFF. CDR3 coding DNA: TGTGCCAGCAGTCCGACACGGGAAAAACTGTTTTTT.

The sample holds many counts of this clonotype. J is TRBJ1-1 and V is TRBV5-1; maybe TRBD1 (6 bases). The CDR3 contains 18 residues. The germline V gene encodes CDR1 SGHRS and CDR2 YFSETQ. V lost 4 bases, J lost 1 base, and 23 bases lay in between. This CDR3 reads CASSRPEGGPRPNTEAFF. In DNA, the CDR3 is TGCGCCAGCAGCCGCCCTGAGGGGGGTCCTCGACCGAACACTGAAGCTTTCTTT.

The rearrangement joins TRBV10-3 to TRBJ2-2, with 7 bases fitting TRBD1. The CDR3 has 13 residues. The trim removed 11 bases at V and 6 bases at J, leaving 9 bases unmatched. Per the germline V gene, CDR1 is ENHRY and CDR2 is SYGVKD. CDR3 DNA: TGTGCCTCAACAGGGGAGATAGCCGGGGAGCTGTTTTTT. Translated: CASTGEIAGELFF.